This T cell receptor beta chain is drawn from a study of cytomegalovirus exposure and HLA in healthy donors. General study points: When analyzed later, the rates of TCR association showed variation by HLA locus, with DRB1 the most and HLA-C the fewest. TCR beta V segments were, for the most part, productive about 87% or about 30% of the time in an earlier analysis. Across all donors, roughly uniform sequencing depth was an assumption of the presence/absence analyses. Later work associated 16,951 TCR beta sequences with HLA alleles at 0.05 false discovery rate.

PCR involved 60 Vbeta and 13 Jbeta primers. Sequencing used immunoSEQ multiplex PCR; TCRdb keeps in-frame clones, though not all of them. The sample yields 95,000 to 110,000 clones, approximately 80% seen once. With respect to this clone: Its antigen is not known.

There are 15 residues in the CDR3. Germline V gene lookup returns CDR1 KGHSH and CDR2 LQKENI. The ends lost 3 bases at V and 3 bases at J; junction bases unmatched: 6. The chain links TRBV18 to TRBJ1-2, with TRBD1 identical over 8 bases. Sequenced input: PBMCs. This receptor was taken from a male donor in good health and CMV-seronegative. The chain's CDR3 is CASSPGAGGDYGYTF. The CDR3 DNA is TGTGCCAGCTCACCGGGGGCAGGGGGCGACTATGGCTACACCTTC. The whole variable domain, remainder taken from reference TRBV18 and TRBJ1-2, is NAGVMQNPRHLVRRRGQEARLRCSPMKGHSHVYWYRQLPEEGLKFMVYLQKENIIDESGMPKERFSAEFPKEGPSILRIQQVVRGDSAAYFCASSPGAGGDYGYTFGSGTRLTVV.